This paragraph covers one TCR beta chain sequence. Its antigen specificity is not known. The sample holds no much larger clone one base away, and base qualities are not on file. The record originates from a study of Tregs in tolerant kidney transplant recipients (dated by TCRdb to the late 2010s). About the investigation overall: TCRbeta sequencing was used in the study to identify donor-specific regulatory T cells before combined kidney and bone marrow transplantation, and the identified cells were then tracked after transplant. In a few healthy controls, several methods of expanding Tregs specific for an allogeneic donor were compared by TCRbeta repertoire sequencing. Here is what the overall study found, with its caveats: The study was limited by small patient numbers, and the findings need validation in larger populations and under other immunosuppression protocols. Biological reproducibility was not directly addressed, though technical replication error appeared minimal. Expanding Tregs with activated donor B cells appeared to identify the most biologically relevant and donor-specific TCRbeta repertoire.

Thawed PBMCs were FACS-sorted into unstimulated Tregs (CD4+CD25+CD127-), CD4+ non-Tregs (CD4+CD25-), CD4 cells and CD8 cells. Before Treg sorting, thawed PBMCs were rested overnight at 37°C with around 200 IU/ml IL-2. Blood from healthy controls was obtained either as purchased buffy coats or from healthy volunteers. Healthy control blood was processed to PBMCs with a Ficoll density gradient and then cryopreserved, whereas patient PBMCs were collected both before and after transplant. Genomic DNA was extracted from sorted cells with the QIAGEN DNeasy Blood and Tissue Kit for TCRbeta CDR3 sequencing. High-throughput TCRbeta CDR3 sequencing, including PCR amplification with bias correction and internal controls, was performed commercially through immunoSEQ. The source study handled its data this way. Unique productive TCRbeta sequences were defined by CDR3 nucleotide sequence when primers matched and otherwise by CDR3 amino acid sequence together with Vbeta and Jbeta genes. To correct for sorting error, sequences found in more than one sorted population at a frequency ratio of 2:1 or less were discarded, and the remaining shared sequences were assigned to the population with the higher frequency. Donor-reactive sequences were defined as at least 5-fold expanded in CFSE-low cells versus unstimulated cells, with frequency of at least 0.01% in CFSE-low cells. Jensen-Shannon divergence, calculated on the top 100 TCRbeta sequences ranked by frequency, was used to quantify repertoire divergence. When a sample had multiple sequencing runs, each run was corrected for sorting error separately and the runs were then pooled. The clones in this table, taken by TCRdb from immuneACCESS, are in-frame only. Not every clone is retained; where verified, under half of the shortfall comes from an unresolved V gene, and the cause of the rest is unknown. V, J and clone size are taken as reported in that table, and D and trimming were inferred from the DNA itself. Counted in this sample were 46,000 or so clones; about 90% of them appeared once. The ten largest clones add up to about 0.75% of the sample.

Sequenced material: Tregs from blood. The sequence came from a human donor in good health.

This receptor carries the CDR3 CASSPGTGKETQYF. The DNA is as follows: TGTGCCAGCAGCCCCGGGACAGGGAAAGAGACCCAGTACTTC. This chain is built from TRBV11-2 and TRBJ2-5, with 9 central nucleotides matching TRBD1. From cysteine to phenylalanine, the CDR3 is 14 amino acids long. The kept DNA is CDR3 alone, 42 bases in frame from the first base. Relative to germline, V is missing 5 bases and J is missing 3 bases, with 4 bases of the junction outside any gene match. CDR1 and CDR2, per the germline V gene, are SGHAT and FQNNGV.